Sequencing of this T cell receptor (beta chain) was carried out in a study of blood T cell repertoires in COVID-19. Study summary: The cDNA or gDNA used as material had been derived from T cells, B-cell-depleted T cells, or PBMCs.

Trimming stripped 2 bases from V and 5 bases from J, with 9 bases between. The CDR3 runs to 13 residues. Germline V gene data show CDR1 as MNHEY and CDR2 as SVGAGI. How the authors handled the data: Researchers report that nucleated cell counts were estimated from reference gene primer amplification. Assay used: immunoSEQ multiplex PCR; TCRdb lists only in-frame clones, some missing. The V and J calls and the clone size are those of that table, but D and trimming were determined from the DNA. The sample holds fewer than 300,000 clones; roughly four fifths are singletons and the top ten take over 9%. The chain links TRBV6-5 to TRBJ2-5; D not resolved. The specimen sequenced was peripheral blood. This receptor was obtained from a woman aged 50 to 65 who had recovered from COVID-19. The CDR3 sequence is CASSYAGVETQYF. Written as DNA, the CDR3 is TGTGCCAGCAGTTACGCAGGTGTGGAGACCCAGTACTTC.